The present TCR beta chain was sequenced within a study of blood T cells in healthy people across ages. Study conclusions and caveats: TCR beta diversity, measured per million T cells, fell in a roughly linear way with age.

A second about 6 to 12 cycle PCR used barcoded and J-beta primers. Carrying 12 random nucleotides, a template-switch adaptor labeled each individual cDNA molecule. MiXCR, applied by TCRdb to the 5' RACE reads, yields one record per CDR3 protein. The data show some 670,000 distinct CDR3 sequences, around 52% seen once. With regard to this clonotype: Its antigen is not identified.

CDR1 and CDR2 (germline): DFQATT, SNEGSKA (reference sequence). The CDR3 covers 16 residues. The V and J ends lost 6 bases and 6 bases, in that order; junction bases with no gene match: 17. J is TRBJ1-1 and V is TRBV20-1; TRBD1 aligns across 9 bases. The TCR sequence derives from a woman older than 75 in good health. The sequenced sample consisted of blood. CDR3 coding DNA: TGCAGTGCGCTAACCGGGACAGGGAAGAGTGGGGCTGAAGCTTTCTTT. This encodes CSALTGTGKSGAEAFF.